Listed here is a single T cell receptor beta chain. Its target is unknown. The sample comes from a study of OX40 agonist ivuxolimab in advanced cancers. Study context: Antecedent anti-PD-1, anti-PD-L1 or anti-CTLA-4 therapy was permissible, with roughly 40% having received some. Study-wide results and limits: Determination of antigen specificity was not performed for the expanded peripheral T cells.

CDR3 size: 14 residues. Looked up from germline, CDR1 is MNHNS and CDR2 is SASEGT. V shed 7 bases, J shed 3 bases, and the junction held 7 bases outside the gene matches. Profiled with immunoSEQ multiplex PCR; TCRdb holds only in-frame clones, not every one. Among just over 50,000 clones listed, 80% to 85% were seen once. This specimen consisted of CD4+ or CD8+ T cells sorted from blood, obtained in a trial of the OX40 agonist ivuxolimab. J is TRBJ2-5 and V is TRBV6-1; 8 nucleotides agree with TRBD1. This sequence originates from an adult with an advanced solid tumor such as melanoma, head and neck, liver or kidney cancer. CDR3 in DNA: TGTGCCAGCACAACCGGGACAGGTAAAGAGACCCAGTACTTC. It is translated as CASTTGTGKETQYF.